The present TCR beta chain was sequenced within a study of identical twins. Details on this clonotype: The antigen is undetermined.

Unique molecular identifiers were present on the cDNA, and a universal primer site came from template switching. TCRdb passed the 5' RACE reads through MiXCR, listing each CDR3 protein once. The sample comprises 1.5 million to 2 million distinct CDR3 sequences, 25% to 35% of which are singletons, and about 0.27% rests with the top ten. Germline CDR1 MDHEN, CDR2 SYDVKM. The CDR3 length is 15 residues. V dropped 6 bases and J dropped 0 bases, with 11 bases sitting between them. The study's findings and limits: Out-of-frame alpha sequences common to twins exhibited a surplus of low generation probability. Abundant beta clonotypes from cord blood bore fewer insertions; memory repertoires lacked this pattern.

The sample comprised cord blood. This receptor was identified in a newborn girl in good health. The chain has TRBV28 and TRBJ1-4; D remains ambiguous. CDR3 sequence: CASRIYTTTNEKLFF. The CDR3 DNA is TGTGCCAGCAGAATCTACACCACAACTAATGAAAAACTGTTTTTT. The full variable domain, in which reference TRBV28 and TRBJ1-4 provide the parts outside the CDR3, is DVKVTQSSRYLVKRTGEKVFLECVQDMDHENMFWYRQDPGLGLRLIYFSYDVKMKEKGDIPEGYSVSREKKERFSLILESASTNQTSMYLCASRIYTTTNEKLFFGSGTQLSVL.